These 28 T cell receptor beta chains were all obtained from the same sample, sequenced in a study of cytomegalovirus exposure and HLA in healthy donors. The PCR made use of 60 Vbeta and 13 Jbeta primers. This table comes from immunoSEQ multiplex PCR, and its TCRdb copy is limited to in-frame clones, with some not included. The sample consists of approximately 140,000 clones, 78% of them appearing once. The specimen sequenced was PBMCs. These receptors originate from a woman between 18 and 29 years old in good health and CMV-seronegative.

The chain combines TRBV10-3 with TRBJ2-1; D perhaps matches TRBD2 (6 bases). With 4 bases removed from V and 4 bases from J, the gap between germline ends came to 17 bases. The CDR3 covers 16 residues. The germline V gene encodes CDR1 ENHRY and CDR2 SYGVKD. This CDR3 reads CAISGPSEQTYNEQFF. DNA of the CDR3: TGTGCCATCAGTGGTCCTAGCGAGCAGACATACAATGAGCAGTTCTTC.

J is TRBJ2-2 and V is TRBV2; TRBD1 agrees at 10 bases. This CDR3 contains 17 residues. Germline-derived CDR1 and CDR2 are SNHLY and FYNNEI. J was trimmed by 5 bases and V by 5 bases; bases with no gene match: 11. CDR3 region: CASSNDRGLEETGELFF. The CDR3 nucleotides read TGTGCCAGCAGTAATGACAGGGGGCTAGAAGAAACCGGGGAGCTGTTTTTT.

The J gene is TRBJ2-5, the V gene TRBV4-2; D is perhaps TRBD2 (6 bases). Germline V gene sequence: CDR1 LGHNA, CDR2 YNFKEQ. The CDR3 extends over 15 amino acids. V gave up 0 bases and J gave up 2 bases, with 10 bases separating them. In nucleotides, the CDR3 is TGTGCCAGCAGCCAAGAGCGCGCGGGACAAGAGACCCAGTACTTC. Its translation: CASSQERAGQETQYF.

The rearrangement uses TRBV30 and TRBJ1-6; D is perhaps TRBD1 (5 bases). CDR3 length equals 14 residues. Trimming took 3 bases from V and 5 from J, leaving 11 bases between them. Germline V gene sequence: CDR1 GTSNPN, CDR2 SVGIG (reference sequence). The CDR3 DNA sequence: TGTGCCTGGAGGGGGGACTTCAATAATTCACCCCTCCACTTT. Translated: CAWRGDFNNSPLHF.

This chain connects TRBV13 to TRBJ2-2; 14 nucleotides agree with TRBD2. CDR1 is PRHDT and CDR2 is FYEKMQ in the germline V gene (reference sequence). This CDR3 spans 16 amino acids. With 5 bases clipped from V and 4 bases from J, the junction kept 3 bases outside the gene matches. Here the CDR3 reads CASSGTSGRITGELFF. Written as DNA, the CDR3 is TGTGCCAGCAGCGGGACTAGCGGGAGAATCACCGGGGAGCTGTTTTTT.

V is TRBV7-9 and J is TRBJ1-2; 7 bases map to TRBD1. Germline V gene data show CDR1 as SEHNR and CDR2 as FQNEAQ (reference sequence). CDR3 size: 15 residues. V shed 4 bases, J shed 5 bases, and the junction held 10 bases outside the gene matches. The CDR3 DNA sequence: TGTGCCAGCAGCTCTACAGGGGTTGGCCCATATGGCTACACCTTC. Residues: CASSSTGVGPYGYTF.

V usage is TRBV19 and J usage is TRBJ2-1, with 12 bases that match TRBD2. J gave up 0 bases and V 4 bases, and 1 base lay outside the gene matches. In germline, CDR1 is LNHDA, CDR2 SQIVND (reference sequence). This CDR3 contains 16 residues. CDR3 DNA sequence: TGTGCCAGTAGTAAGACTAGCGGGGGCTCCTACAATGAGCAGTTCTTC. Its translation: CASSKTSGGSYNEQFF.

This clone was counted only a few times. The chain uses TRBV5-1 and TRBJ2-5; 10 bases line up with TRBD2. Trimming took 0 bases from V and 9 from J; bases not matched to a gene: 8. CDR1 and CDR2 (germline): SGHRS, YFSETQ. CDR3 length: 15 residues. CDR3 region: CASSLEAGGSGAQYF. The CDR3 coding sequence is TGCGCCAGCAGCTTGGAAGCGGGAGGGTCCGGGGCCCAGTACTTC.

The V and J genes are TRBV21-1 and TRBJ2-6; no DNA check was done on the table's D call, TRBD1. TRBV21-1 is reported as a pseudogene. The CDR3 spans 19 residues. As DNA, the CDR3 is TGTGCCAGCAGCGGCGGACAGGGGGTTACCGCCTCTGGGGCCAACGTCCTGACTTTC. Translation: CASSGGQGVTASGANVLTF.

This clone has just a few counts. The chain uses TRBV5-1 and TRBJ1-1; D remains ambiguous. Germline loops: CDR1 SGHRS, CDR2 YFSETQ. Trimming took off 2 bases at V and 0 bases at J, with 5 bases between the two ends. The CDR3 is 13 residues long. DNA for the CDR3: TGCGCCAGCAGCTTCGAGTTGAACACTGAAGCTTTCTTT. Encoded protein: CASSFELNTEAFF.

Here the CDR3 reads CATPLRGLRDEQYF. For the CDR3, the DNA is TGTGCCACTCCACTTAGGGGACTACGGGACGAGCAGTACTTC. V usage is TRBV28 and J usage is TRBJ2-7; 7 positions agree with TRBD2. V shed 10 bases, J shed 5 bases, and the junction held 14 bases outside the gene matches. This CDR3 spans 14 amino acids. Germline-derived CDR1 and CDR2 are MDHEN and SYDVKM.

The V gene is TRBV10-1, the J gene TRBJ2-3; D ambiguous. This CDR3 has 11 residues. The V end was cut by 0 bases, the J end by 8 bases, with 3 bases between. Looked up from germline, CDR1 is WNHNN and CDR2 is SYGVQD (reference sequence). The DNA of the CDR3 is TGCGCCAGCAGTGAGTCGGCTACGCAGTATTTT. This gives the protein CASSESATQYF.

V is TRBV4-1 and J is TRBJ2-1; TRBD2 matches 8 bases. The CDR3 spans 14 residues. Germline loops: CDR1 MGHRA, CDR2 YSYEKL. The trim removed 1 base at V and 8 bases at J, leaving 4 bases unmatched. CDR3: CASSQGGAGDEQFF. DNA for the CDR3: TGCGCCAGCAGCCAAGGGGGAGCGGGAGATGAGCAGTTCTTC.

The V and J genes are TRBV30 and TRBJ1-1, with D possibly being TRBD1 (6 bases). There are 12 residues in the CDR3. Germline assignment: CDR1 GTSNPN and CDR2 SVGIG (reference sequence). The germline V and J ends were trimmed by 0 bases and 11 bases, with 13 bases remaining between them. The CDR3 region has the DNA TGTGCCTGGAGTGTTGGGGGACAATTGGCTTTCTTT. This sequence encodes CAWSVGGQLAFF.

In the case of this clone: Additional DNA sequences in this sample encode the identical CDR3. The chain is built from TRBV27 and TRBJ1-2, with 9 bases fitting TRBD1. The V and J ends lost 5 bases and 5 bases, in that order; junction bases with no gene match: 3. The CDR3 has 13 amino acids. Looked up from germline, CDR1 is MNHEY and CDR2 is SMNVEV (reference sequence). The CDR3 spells CASSLGQGYGYTF. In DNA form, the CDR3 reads TGTGCCAGCAGTCTGGGACAGGGATATGGCTACACCTTC.

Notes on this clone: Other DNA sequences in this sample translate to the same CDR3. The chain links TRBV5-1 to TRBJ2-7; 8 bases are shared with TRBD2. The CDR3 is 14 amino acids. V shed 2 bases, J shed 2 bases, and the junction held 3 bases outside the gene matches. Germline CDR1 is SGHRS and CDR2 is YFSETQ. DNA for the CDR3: TGCGCCAGCAGCTTAACTAGCGGAACCTACGAGCAGTACTTC. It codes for CASSLTSGTYEQYF.

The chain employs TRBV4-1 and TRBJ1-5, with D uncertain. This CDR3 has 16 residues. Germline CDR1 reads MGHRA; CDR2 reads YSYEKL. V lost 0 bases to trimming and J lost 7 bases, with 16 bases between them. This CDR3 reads CASSQEVTNLWQPQHF. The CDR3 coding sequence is TGCGCCAGCAGCCAAGAGGTAACCAATCTATGGCAGCCCCAGCATTTT.

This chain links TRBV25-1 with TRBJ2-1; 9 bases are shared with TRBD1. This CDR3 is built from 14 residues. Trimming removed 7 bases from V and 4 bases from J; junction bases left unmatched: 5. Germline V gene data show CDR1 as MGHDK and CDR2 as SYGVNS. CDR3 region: CASKQGARYNEQFF. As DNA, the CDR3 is TGTGCCAGCAAACAGGGGGCGCGGTACAATGAGCAGTTCTTC. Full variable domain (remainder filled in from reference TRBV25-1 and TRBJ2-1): EADIYQTPRYLVIGTGKKITLECSQTMGHDKMYWYQQDPGMELHLIHYSYGVNSTEKGDLSSESTVSRIRTEHFPLTLESARPSHTSQYLCASKQGARYNEQFFGPGTRLTVL.

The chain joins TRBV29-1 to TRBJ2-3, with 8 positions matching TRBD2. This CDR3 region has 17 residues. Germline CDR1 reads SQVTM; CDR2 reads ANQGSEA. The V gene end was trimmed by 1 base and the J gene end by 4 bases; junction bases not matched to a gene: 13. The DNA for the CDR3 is TGCAGCGTTGAAGCCCGGATAGGCGGGAGGAGGGCAGATACGCAGTATTTT. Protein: CSVEARIGGRRADTQYF.

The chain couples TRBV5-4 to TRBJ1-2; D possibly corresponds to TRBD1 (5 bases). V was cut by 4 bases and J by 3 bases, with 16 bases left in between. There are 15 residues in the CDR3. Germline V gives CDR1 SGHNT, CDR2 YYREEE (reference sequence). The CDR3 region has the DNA TGTGCCAGCAGCCTGACCCGGGGGAATCACTATGGCTACACCTTC. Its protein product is CASSLTRGNHYGYTF.

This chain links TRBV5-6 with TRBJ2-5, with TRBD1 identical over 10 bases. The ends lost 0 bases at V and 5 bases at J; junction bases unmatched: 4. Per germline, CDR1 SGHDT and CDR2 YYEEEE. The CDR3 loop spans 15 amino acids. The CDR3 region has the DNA TGTGCCAGCAGCTTGGGGGACAGGGGTAAGGAGACCCAGTACTTC. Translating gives CASSLGDRGKETQYF.

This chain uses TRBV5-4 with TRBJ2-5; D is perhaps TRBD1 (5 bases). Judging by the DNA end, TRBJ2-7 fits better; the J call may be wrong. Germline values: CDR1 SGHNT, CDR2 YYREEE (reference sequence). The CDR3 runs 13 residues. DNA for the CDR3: TGTGCCAGCAGCTCCGGACACGGCTACGAGCAGTACTTC. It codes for CASSSGHGYEQYF.

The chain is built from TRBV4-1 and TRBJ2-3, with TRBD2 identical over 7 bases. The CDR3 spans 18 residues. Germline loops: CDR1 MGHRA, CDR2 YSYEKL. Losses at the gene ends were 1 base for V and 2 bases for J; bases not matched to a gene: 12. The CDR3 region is CASSQVGRRLADTDTQYF. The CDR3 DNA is TGCGCCAGCAGCCAAGTCGGCCGGAGACTAGCCGACACAGATACGCAGTATTTT.

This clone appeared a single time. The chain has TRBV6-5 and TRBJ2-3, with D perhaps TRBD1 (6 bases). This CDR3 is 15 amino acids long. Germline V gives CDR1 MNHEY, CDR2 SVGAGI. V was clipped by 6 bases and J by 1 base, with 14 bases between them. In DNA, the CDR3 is TGTGCCAGCAGACAAACAGGGAAAGGCACAGATACGCAGTATTTT. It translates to CASRQTGKGTDTQYF.

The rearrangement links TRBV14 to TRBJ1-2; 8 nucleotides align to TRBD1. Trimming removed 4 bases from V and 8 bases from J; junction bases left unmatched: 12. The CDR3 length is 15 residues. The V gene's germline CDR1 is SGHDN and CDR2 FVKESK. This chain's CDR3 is CASSPGTGDFRGYTF. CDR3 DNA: TGTGCCAGCAGCCCCGGGACAGGAGATTTCCGGGGCTACACCTTC.

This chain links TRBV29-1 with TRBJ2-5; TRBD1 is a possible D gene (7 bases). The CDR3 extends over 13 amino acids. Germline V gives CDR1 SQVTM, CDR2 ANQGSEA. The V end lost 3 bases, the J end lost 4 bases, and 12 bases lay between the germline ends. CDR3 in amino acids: CSVDPGGIETQYF. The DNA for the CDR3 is TGCAGCGTTGATCCAGGGGGGATAGAGACCCAGTACTTC.

The chain's CDR3 is CASSLDSDNEQFF. CDR3 bases: TGTGCCAGCAGCTTAGATAGCGACAATGAGCAGTTCTTC. This chain joins TRBV7-2 and TRBJ2-1; possible D gene TRBD2, 5 bases. Trimming removed 1 base from V and 5 bases from J, with 6 bases in between. Germline values: CDR1 SGHTA, CDR2 FQGNSA. The CDR3 runs 13 residues. Based on the CDR3 plus reference TRBV7-2 and TRBJ2-1, the full variable domain is GAGVSQSPSNKVTEKGKDVELRCDPISGHTALYWYRQSLGQGLEFLIYFQGNSAPDKSGLPSDRFSAERTGGSVSTLTIQRTQQEDSAVYLCASSLDSDNEQFFGPGTRLTVL.

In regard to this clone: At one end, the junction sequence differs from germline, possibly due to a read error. The CDR3 nucleotides read TGTGCCAGCAGTACCGGACAGGCACGTGTCTTC. This gives the protein CASSTGQARVF. The chain employs TRBV2 and TRBJ2-1; 7 bases are shared with TRBD1. Germline V gene sequence: CDR1 SNHLY, CDR2 FYNNEI. The CDR3 contains 11 residues.